This entry is about one T cell receptor (beta chain). The target antigen is unknown. These data originate in a study of T cells in Graves' hyperthyroidism and ophthalmopathy. Regarding the study as a whole: Most clonotypes expanded in the thyroid (above 0.001) were also present in blood.

At least 3 on the Clinical Activity Score was recorded for ophthalmopathy patients, who also had NOSPECS grade at least 4 and duration under 3 months. Each 10 ml fresh peripheral blood draw supplied the PBMCs. Template material for amplifying TCR beta CDR3 regions consisted of RNA transcripts. First-round RT-PCR of the TCR CDR3 relied on the HTBI primer set. TCRdb recomputed calls from the multiplex PCR reads with MiXCR, one row per CDR3 protein. The sample records under 300,000 distinct CDR3 sequences, around 20% being singletons. This CDR3 region has 16 residues. In germline, CDR1 is MDHEN, CDR2 SYDVKM. Trimming removed 4 bases from V and 6 bases from J; junction bases left unmatched: 10.

The sequencing sample was made of blood. The J gene is TRBJ2-1, the V gene TRBV28; 9 bases are shared with TRBD2. The TCR was taken from a man younger than 45 with Graves' ophthalmopathy. The CDR3 here is CASSSLSGRRVNEQFF. In nucleotides, the CDR3 is TGTGCCAGCAGTTCCCTCAGCGGGAGGAGGGTCAATGAGCAGTTCTTC.